One and the same sample provided the 18 T cell receptor beta chains below, sequenced in a study of neurological immune-mediated disorders. TCRdb called the 5' RACE reads again in MiXCR, with one record for every CDR3 protein. Here the sample spans about 60,000 distinct CDR3 sequences, more than 8% being singletons. The time point: longitudinal time-point 2. The sample taken for sequencing was PBMCs. Every receptor here comes from a man aged 25 to 40 in good health.

As for this clonotype: One base away lies a much larger clone, so this may be a sequencing read error. J is TRBJ1-1 and V is TRBV19; D gene uncertain. CDR1 is LNHDA and CDR2 is SQIVND in the germline V gene (reference sequence). Trimming removed 5 bases at V and 2 bases at J, with 6 bases between. This CDR3 spans 12 amino acids. The CDR3 reads CASSPPNTEAFF. CDR3 coding DNA: TGTGCCAGTAGTCCCCCAAACACTGAAGCTTTCTTT. Filled out from reference TRBV19 and TRBJ1-1, the complete variable domain reads DGGITQSPKYLFRKEGQNVTLSCEQNLNHDAMYWYRQDPGQGLRLIYYSQIVNDFQKGDIAEGYSVSREKKESFPLTVTSAQKNPTAFYLCASSPPNTEAFFGQGTRLTVV.

The sample holds many counts of this clonotype. The J gene is TRBJ2-1, the V gene TRBV7-9; D might be TRBD1 or TRBD2, each matching 6 bases. The CDR3 runs 14 residues. Deletions cut 5 bases from V and 8 bases from J, with 16 bases between. Germline lookup yields CDR1 SEHNR and CDR2 FQNEAQ (reference sequence). The CDR3 coding sequence is TGTGCCAGCAGCCCCCCCGGAGGGGGTGATGAGCAGTTCTTC. Its translation is CASSPPGGGDEQFF.

This clonotype came up many times. The chain uses TRBV20-1 and TRBJ2-7; 15 bases agree with TRBD2. V was clipped by 3 bases and J by 2 bases; unmatched bases: 8. CDR3 length: 17 amino acids. Germline loops: CDR1 DFQATT, CDR2 SNEGSKA (reference sequence). The CDR3 is CSARGTSGRNSPYEQYF. The CDR3 DNA follows: TGCAGTGCTAGGGGGACTAGCGGGAGGAATTCCCCCTACGAGCAGTACTTC.

This clonotype has a count of ten or more. The V gene is TRBV5-4, the J gene TRBJ2-5, with 11 bases aligning to TRBD2. Trimming cost V 4 bases and J 2 bases; bases outside gene matches: 4. This CDR3 spans 15 amino acids. Germline V gene lookup returns CDR1 SGHNT and CDR2 YYREEE (reference sequence). The chain's CDR3 is CASSKGLAVQETQYF. CDR3 in DNA: TGTGCCAGCAGCAAGGGACTAGCGGTTCAAGAGACCCAGTACTTC.

At least ten counts were recorded for this clonotype. J is TRBJ1-1 and V is TRBV7-9, with D unclear. The CDR3 sequence is 13 residues long. Germline loops: CDR1 SEHNR, CDR2 FQNEAQ (reference sequence). V lost 6 bases to trimming and J lost 5 bases, with 13 bases between them. The CDR3 region is CASRSQVETEAFF. The CDR3 nucleotides are TGTGCCAGCAGAAGCCAGGTTGAAACTGAAGCTTTCTTT.

This clonotype was found many times. The rearrangement links TRBV12-3 or TRBV12-4 to TRBJ2-5; D may match TRBD1 or TRBD2 (5 bases each). V lost 5 bases and J 5 bases, leaving 18 bases between the germline ends. The CDR3 totals 15 residues. The CDR3 is CASSELISRDETQYF. CDR3 bases: TGTGCCAGCAGTGAGCTAATTTCCAGGGACGAGACCCAGTACTTC.

The sample holds a few counts of this clonotype. The chain couples TRBV5-1 to TRBJ2-4, with 7 bases that match TRBD1. Trimming took 2 bases from V and 8 from J; bases not matched to a gene: 1. The germline CDR1 and CDR2 sequences are SGHRS and YFSETQ. This CDR3 spans 12 amino acids. CDR3 region: CASSFDRDIQYF. DNA for the CDR3: TGCGCCAGCAGCTTTGACAGGGACATTCAGTACTTC.

This clonotype appeared many times. The chain combines TRBV12-3 or TRBV12-4 with TRBJ1-5; tentative D call: TRBD1 (5 bases). V was clipped by 4 bases and J by 6 bases, with 16 bases between them. The CDR3 extends over 15 amino acids. DNA of the CDR3: TGTGCCAGCAGTTACCTGGGTGGGGCTGGTCAGCCCCAGCATTTT. Protein sequence: CASSYLGGAGQPQHF.

This clonotype came up many times. The chain links TRBV7-3 to TRBJ2-7; 8 bases align to TRBD2. J lost 6 bases, V lost 4 bases, and 8 bases had no gene match. The CDR3 totals 14 residues. In germline, CDR1 is SGHTA, CDR2 FQGTGA. CDR3 in amino acids: CASSSSGFPSEQYF. In DNA, the CDR3 is TGTGCCAGCAGCTCTAGCGGGTTCCCAAGCGAGCAGTACTTC.

This clonotype was seen many times. This chain links TRBV10-3 with TRBJ2-1; D is perhaps TRBD1 (6 bases). Germline V lookup: CDR1 ENHRY, CDR2 SYGVKD. The CDR3 runs to 15 residues. V shed 1 base and J shed 0 bases, with 7 bases lying between them. Here the CDR3 DNA reads TGTGCCATCAGTGAGTTAGGGGGCTCCTACAATGAGCAGTTCTTC. Translated: CAISELGGSYNEQFF.

In this sample, this clonotype turned up many times. The CDR3 region is CASSLSRGHNQPQHF. The DNA for the CDR3 is TGTGCCAGCAGCTTAAGCAGGGGGCACAATCAGCCCCAGCATTTT. V and J are TRBV7-2 and TRBJ1-5, with TRBD1 matching over 8 bases. The junction had 3 bases not matched to a gene; V was cut back by 2 bases and J by 3 bases. The germline CDR1 and CDR2 sequences are SGHTA and FQGNSA. This CDR3 has 15 amino acids.

This clonotype was detected ten times or more. The chain combines TRBV28 with TRBJ2-5; D is unclear. Germline V gene data show CDR1 as MDHEN and CDR2 as SYDVKM. V shed 3 bases and J shed 4 bases, with 3 bases lying between them. This CDR3 region has 11 residues. The CDR3 region has the DNA TGTGCCAGCAGTTTTCTAGAGACCCAGTACTTC. It encodes CASSFLETQYF.

This clonotype was observed at least ten times. The chain recombines TRBV6-5 with TRBJ2-3; 7 nucleotides align to TRBD2. V trimming: 6 bases; J trimming: 7 bases; junction bases outside the gene matches: 7. The CDR3 runs 13 residues. Germline V gene sequence: CDR1 MNHEY, CDR2 SVGAGI. The CDR3 DNA is TGTGCCAGCAGACCCGGGACTATTAATACGCAGTATTTT. It is translated as CASRPGTINTQYF.

As concerns this clonotype: With a much larger clone just one base away, this may be a read error. The chain is built from TRBV10-3 and TRBJ2-7; 8 nucleotides align to TRBD2. The length of the CDR3 is 13 residues. The V and J ends lost 10 bases and 4 bases, in that order; junction bases with no gene match: 9. Germline V gene sequence: CDR1 ENHRY, CDR2 SYGVKD. The CDR3 DNA is TGTGCCAGCATACTAGCGGAGACGTACGAGCAGTACTTC. This sequence encodes CASILAETYEQYF.

This clonotype showed up many times. This sequence joins TRBV7-3 and TRBJ2-2, with D possibly matching TRBD1 (6 bases). Germline lookup yields CDR1 SGHTA and CDR2 FQGTGA. The length of the CDR3 is 16 residues. Trimming took 0 bases from V and 1 from J, leaving 9 bases between them. The CDR3 nucleotides read TGTGCCAGCAGCTTAACCCCCAGGGGGAACACCGGGGAGCTGTTTTTT. Amino acids: CASSLTPRGNTGELFF.

This clonotype showed up many times. This chain links TRBV5-1 with TRBJ2-4; D remains unclear. Germline V gene lookup returns CDR1 SGHRS and CDR2 YFSETQ. The CDR3 has 13 residues. The ends were cut back, 4 bases at V and 0 bases at J, with 5 bases in the middle. The CDR3 loop reads CASSRAAKNIQYF. The CDR3 DNA is TGCGCCAGCAGCCGAGCAGCCAAAAACATTCAGTACTTC.

This clonotype was found many times. The CDR3 sequence is CASSPHSTPAKNIQYF. CDR3 sequence (DNA): TGTGCCAGCAGTCCCCATAGTACGCCCGCCAAAAACATTCAGTACTTC. The chain combines TRBV6-6 with TRBJ2-4; D gene uncertain. The length of the CDR3 is 16 residues. Germline V gene data show CDR1 as MNHNY and CDR2 as SVGAGI (reference sequence). V dropped 5 bases and J dropped 1 base, with 15 bases sitting between them.

This clonotype was picked up many times. The rearrangement uses TRBV7-9 and TRBJ2-2, with 9 bases aligning to TRBD1. The CDR3 has 16 residues. Germline V gene lookup returns CDR1 SEHNR and CDR2 FQNEAQ (reference sequence). The trim removed 3 bases at V and 7 bases at J, leaving 9 bases unmatched. The CDR3 region is CASSFIRDRENGELFF. The CDR3 coding sequence is TGTGCCAGCAGCTTCATCCGGGACAGGGAGAACGGGGAGCTGTTTTTT.